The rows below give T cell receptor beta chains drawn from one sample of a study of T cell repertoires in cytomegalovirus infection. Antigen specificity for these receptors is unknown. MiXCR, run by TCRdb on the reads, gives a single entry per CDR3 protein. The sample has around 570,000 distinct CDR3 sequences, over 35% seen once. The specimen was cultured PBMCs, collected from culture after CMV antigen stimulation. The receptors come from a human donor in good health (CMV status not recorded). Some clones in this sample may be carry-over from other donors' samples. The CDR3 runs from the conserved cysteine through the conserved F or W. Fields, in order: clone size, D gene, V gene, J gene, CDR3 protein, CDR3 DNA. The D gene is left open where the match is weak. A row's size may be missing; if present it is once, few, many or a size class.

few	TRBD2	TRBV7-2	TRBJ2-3	CASSSPSGARTDTQYF	TGTGCCAGCAGCTCGCCAAGCGGGGCGCGCACAGATACGCAGTATTTT
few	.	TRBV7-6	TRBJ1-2	CASSWPEIRYGYTF	TGTGCCAGCAGTTGGCCGGAGATCAGGTATGGCTACACCTTC
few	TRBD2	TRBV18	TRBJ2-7	CASSPGLAREQYF	TGTGCCAGCTCACCTGGACTAGCGAGGGAGCAGTACTTC
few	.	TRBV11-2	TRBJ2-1	CASSFEVYNEQFF	TGTGCCAGCAGCTTCGAGGTTTACAATGAGCAGTTCTTC
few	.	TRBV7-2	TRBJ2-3	CASSLGLGTTDTQYF	TGTGCCAGCAGCTTAGGTCTCGGGACCACAGATACGCAGTATTTT
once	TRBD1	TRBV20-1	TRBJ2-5	CSAREPTGAGTQYF	TGCAGTGCTAGAGAACCGACAGGGGCCGGGACCCAGTACTTC
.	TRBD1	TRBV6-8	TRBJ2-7	CASRPHRDSSYEQYF	TGTGCCAGCAGGCCCCACCGGGACAGCTCCTACGAGCAGTACTTC
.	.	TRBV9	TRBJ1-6	CASSVSDSPLHF	TGTGCCAGCAGCGTCTCGGATTCACCCCTCCACTTT
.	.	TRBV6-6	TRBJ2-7	CASSYQGLNYEQYF	TGTGCCAGCAGTTACCAAGGACTTAACTACGAGCAGTACTTC
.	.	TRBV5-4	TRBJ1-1	CASSAAAEAFF	TGTGCCAGCAGCGCGGCGGCCGAAGCTTTCTTT
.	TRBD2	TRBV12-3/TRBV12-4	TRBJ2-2	CASIRGGSIGELFF	TGTGCCAGCATTAGGGGCGGGAGTATAGGGGAGCTGTTTTTT
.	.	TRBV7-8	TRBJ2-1	CASSWSGSYNEQFF	TGTGCCAGCAGCTGGAGCGGATCCTACAATGAGCAGTTCTTC
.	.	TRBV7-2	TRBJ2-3	CASSFSRDSSTDTQYF	TGTGCCAGCAGCTTTTCAAGGGACTCCAGCACAGATACGCAGTATTTT
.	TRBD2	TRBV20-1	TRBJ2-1	CSARDRGTSGRAYNEQFF	TGCAGTGCTAGAGATCGGGGGACTAGCGGGAGGGCCTACAATGAGCAGTTCTTC
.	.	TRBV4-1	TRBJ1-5	CASSQDGGLFYSNQPQHF	TGTGCCAGCAGCCAAGACGGGGGGCTGTTTTATAGCAATCAGCCCCAGCATTTT
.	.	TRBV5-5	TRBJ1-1	CASSYRDTFFEAFF	TGTGCCAGCAGCTACCGGGACACCTTCTTTGAAGCTTTCTTT
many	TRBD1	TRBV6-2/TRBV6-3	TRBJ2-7	CASSPGPGQTYEQYF	TGTGCCAGCAGTCCAGGTCCGGGACAGACCTACGAGCAGTACTTC
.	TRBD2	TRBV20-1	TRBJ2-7	CSAIRGESSSYEQYF	TGCAGTGCGATCCGGGGGGAGTCAAGCTCCTACGAGCAGTACTTC
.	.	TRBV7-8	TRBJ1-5	CASSDRDPVQNQPQHF	TGTGCCAGCAGCGACCGGGACCCCGTACAGAATCAGCCCCAGCATTTT
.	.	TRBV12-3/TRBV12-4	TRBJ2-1	CASSFGDDEQFF	TGTGCCAGCAGTTTCGGAGACGATGAGCAGTTCTTC
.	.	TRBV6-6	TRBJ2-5	CASSDRGKTQYF	TGTGCCAGCAGTGACCGAGGCAAGACCCAGTACTTC
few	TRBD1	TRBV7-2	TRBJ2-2	CASSARTGPGELFF	TGTGCCAGCAGCGCACGGACAGGGCCCGGGGAGCTGTTTTTT
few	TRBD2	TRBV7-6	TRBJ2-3	CASSLPGGLAGGDTQYF	TGTGCCAGCAGCTTACCCGGAGGGCTAGCGGGGGGAGATACGCAGTATTTT
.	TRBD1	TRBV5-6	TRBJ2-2	CASSWGQGHTGELFF	TGTGCCAGCAGCTGGGGACAGGGCCACACCGGGGAGCTGTTTTTT
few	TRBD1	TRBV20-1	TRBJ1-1	CSAPRPGGMNTEAFF	TGCAGTGCTCCCCGGCCAGGGGGAATGAACACTGAAGCTTTCTTT
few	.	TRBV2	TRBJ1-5	CASSLGPLGNQPQHF	TGTGCCAGCAGTCTTGGTCCTTTGGGCAATCAGCCCCAGCATTTT
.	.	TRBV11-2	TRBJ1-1	CASSPQAPLEAFF	TGTGCCAGCAGCCCACAGGCGCCCCTCGAAGCTTTCTTT
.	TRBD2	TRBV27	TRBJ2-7	CASSWGGRTYEQYF	TGTGCCAGCAGTTGGGGCGGGAGGACCTACGAGCAGTACTTC
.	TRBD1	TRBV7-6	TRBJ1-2	CASSPGGTGHYGYTF	TGTGCCAGCAGCCCAGGGGGGACAGGGCACTATGGCTACACCTTC
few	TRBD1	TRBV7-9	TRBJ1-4	CASSLGQGAANEKLFF	TGTGCCAGCAGCTTAGGACAGGGGGCGGCTAATGAAAAACTGTTTTTT
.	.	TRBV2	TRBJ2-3	CASGPGAITDTQYF	TGTGCCAGCGGCCCGGGGGCCATCACAGATACGCAGTATTTT
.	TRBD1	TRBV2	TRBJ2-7	CASSEGTGLWDEQYF	TGTGCCAGCAGTGAAGGGACAGGCCTTTGGGACGAGCAGTACTTC
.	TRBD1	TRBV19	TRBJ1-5	CASRGDSGNQPQHF	TGTGCCAGCCGCGGGGACAGTGGAAATCAGCCCCAGCATTTT
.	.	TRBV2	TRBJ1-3	CASSEALYTIYF	TGTGCCAGCAGTGAAGCGCTATACACCATATATTTT
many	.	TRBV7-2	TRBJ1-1	CASSLRGGLVTEAFF	TGTGCCAGCAGCCTCAGAGGGGGGTTGGTGACTGAAGCTTTCTTT